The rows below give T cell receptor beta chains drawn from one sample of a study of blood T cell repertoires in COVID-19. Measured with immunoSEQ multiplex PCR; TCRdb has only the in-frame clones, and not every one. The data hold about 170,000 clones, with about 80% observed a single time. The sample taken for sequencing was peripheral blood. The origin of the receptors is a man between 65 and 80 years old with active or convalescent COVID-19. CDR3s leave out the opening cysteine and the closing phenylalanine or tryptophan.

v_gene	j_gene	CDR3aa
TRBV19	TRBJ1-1	ASTDRGGPEAF
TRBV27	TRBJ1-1	ASRGRAEAF
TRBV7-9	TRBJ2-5	ASSYSDRDQETQY
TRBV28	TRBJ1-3	ASTTNPGQASSGNTIY
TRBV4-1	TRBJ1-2	ASSQSSGGEAGYGYT
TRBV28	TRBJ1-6	ASRGQDPYNSPLH
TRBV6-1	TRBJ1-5	ASSEGSSRDQPQH
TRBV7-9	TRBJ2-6	ASSLGWGQGATGANVLT
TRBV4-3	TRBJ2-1	ASSQSKGWNEQF
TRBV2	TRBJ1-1	ASSLRFSNTEAF
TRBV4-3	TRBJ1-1	ASSQDAQGGGGTEAF
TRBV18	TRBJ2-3	ASSPREATDTQY
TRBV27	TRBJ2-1	ASTPWAGLNEQF
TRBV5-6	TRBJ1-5	ASSLRGTGTWPQH
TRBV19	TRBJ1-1	ASRNRETNTEAF
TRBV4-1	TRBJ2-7	ASSHAGEQY
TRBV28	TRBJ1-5	ASSLGTGTQPQH
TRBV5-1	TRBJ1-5	ASSLTGLNQPQH
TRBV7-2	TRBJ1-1	ASSWLDREATEAF
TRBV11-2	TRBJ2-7	ASSLVPGNYEQY
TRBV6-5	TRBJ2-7	ASRGVLSYEQY
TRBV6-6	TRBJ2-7	ASSLTFDTRYSYEQY
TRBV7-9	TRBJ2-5	ASERGRQETQY
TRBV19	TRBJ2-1	ASRAVNSYNEQF
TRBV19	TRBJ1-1	ASSPDRGGSSTEAF
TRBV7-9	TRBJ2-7	ASTRRGGSYEQY
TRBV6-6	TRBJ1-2	ASSVTDRYGYT
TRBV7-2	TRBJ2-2	ASSLVRGTGELF
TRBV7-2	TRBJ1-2	ASSLKAGGSYGYT